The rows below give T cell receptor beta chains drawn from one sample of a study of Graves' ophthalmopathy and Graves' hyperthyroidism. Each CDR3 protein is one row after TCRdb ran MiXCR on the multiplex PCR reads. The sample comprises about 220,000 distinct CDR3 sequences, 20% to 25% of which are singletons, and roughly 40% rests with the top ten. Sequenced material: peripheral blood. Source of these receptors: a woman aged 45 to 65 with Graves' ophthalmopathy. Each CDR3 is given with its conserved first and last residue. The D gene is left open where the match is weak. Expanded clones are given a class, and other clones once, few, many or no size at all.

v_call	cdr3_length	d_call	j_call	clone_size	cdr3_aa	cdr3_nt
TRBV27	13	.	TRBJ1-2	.	CASSFLGSYGYTF	TGTGCCAGCAGTTTTTTGGGGTCCTATGGCTACACCTTC
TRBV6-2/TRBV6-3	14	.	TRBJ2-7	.	CASNTGSQKNEQYF	TGTGCCAGCAACACCGGGAGCCAGAAGAACGAGCAGTACTTC
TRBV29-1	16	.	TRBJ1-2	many	CSVESAAQQTNYGYTF	TGCAGCGTTGAATCGGCGGCACAACAAACTAACTATGGCTACACCTTC
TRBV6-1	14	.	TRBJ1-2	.	CASRLTWDGAGYTF	TGTGCCAGCAGGTTGACGTGGGACGGAGCGGGCTACACCTTC
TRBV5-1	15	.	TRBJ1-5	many	CASSLAGSSNQPQHF	TGCGCCAGCAGCTTGGCCGGCAGTTCCAATCAGCCCCAGCATTTT
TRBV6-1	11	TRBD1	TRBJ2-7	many	CASRRQGELYF	TGTGCCAGCAGGCGGCAGGGGGAACTGTACTTC
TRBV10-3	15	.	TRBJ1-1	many	CAISESSTLNTEAFF	TGTGCCATCAGTGAGTCCTCAACCTTGAACACTGAAGCTTTCTTT
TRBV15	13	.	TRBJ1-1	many	CATSRDLQDKGFF	TGTGCCACCAGCAGAGATCTCCAAGACAAGGGATTCTTT
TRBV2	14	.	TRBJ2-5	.	CASNPGFSYETQYF	TGTGCCAGCAATCCGGGATTCTCCTACGAGACCCAGTACTTC
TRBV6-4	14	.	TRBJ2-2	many	CASSVWADTGELFF	TGTGCCAGCAGTGTTTGGGCAGACACCGGGGAGCTGTTTTTT
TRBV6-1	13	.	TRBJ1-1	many	CASTKRTNTEAFF	TGTGCCAGCACCAAGAGGACAAACACTGAAGCTTTCTTT
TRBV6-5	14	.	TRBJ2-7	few	CASSYSTVSYEQYF	TGTGCCAGCAGTTACTCGACAGTTTCCTACGAGCAGTACTTC
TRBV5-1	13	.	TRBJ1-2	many	CASSLDGAYGYTF	TGCGCCAGCAGCTTGGATGGGGCCTATGGCTACACCTTC
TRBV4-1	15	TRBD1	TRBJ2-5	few	CASSLFPDRVETQYF	TGCGCCAGCAGCCTCTTTCCCGACAGGGTGGAGACCCAGTACTTC
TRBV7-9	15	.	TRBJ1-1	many	CASSLDGHPNTEAFF	TGTGCCAGCAGCTTAGACGGTCACCCGAACACTGAAGCTTTCTTT
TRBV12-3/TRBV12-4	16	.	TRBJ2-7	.	CASSLSYGTQVIEQYF	TGTGCCAGCAGTTTAAGTTACGGGACACAAGTCATCGAGCAGTACTTC
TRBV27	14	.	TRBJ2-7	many	CASSAGTSSYEQYF	TGTGCCAGCAGCGCCGGGACATCCAGCTACGAGCAGTACTTC
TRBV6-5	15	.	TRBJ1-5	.	CASSYGQSGSQPQHF	TGTGCCAGCAGTTATGGACAGTCCGGGAGTCAGCCCCAGCATTTT
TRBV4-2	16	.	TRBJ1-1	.	CASSQALGTGNTEAFF	TGTGCCAGCAGCCAGGCTCTGGGGACCGGGAACACTGAAGCTTTCTTT
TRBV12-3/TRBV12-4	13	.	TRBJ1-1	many	CASSNTANTEAFF	TGTGCCAGCAGTAACACAGCCAACACTGAAGCTTTCTTT
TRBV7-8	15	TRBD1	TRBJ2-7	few	CASSPLTGTAYEQYF	TGTGCCAGCAGCCCACTGACTGGGACAGCCTACGAGCAGTACTTC
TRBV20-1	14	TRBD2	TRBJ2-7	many	CSASGTSGTYEQYF	TGCAGTGCTTCTGGGACTAGCGGTACCTACGAGCAGTACTTC
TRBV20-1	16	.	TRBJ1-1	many	CSARPGGGQRLTEAFF	TGCAGTGCGCGCCCTGGGGGGGGGCAAAGGCTTACTGAAGCTTTCTTT
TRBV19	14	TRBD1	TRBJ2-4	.	CASSRTGGENIQYF	TGTGCCAGTAGTAGGACAGGGGGCGAAAACATTCAGTACTTC
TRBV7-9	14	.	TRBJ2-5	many	CASSLAEIQETQYF	TGTGCCAGCAGCTTAGCCGAGATCCAAGAGACCCAGTACTTC